Below, 13 T cell receptor beta chains from the same sample are listed, as sequenced in a study of radiation and T cells in renal cell carcinoma. Specified time point: baseline pretreatment blood. Specified treatment: 15 Gy SBRT to primary tumor, nephrectomy 4 weeks later. Sequencing was performed with immunoSEQ multiplex PCR; in TCRdb, only in-frame clones are kept and a portion is missing. The sample has approximately 140,000 clones; about 87% are singletons. The specimen comprised blood, sampled from a patient whose treatment included radiotherapy and nephrectomy. These receptors were obtained from a woman between 65 and 79 years old with renal cell carcinoma.

The chain has TRBV30 and TRBJ2-2; D may correspond to TRBD1 or TRBD2 (5 bases each). CDR3 size: 15 residues. From germline, CDR1 is GTSNPN and CDR2 SVGIG (reference sequence). V lost 0 bases to trimming and J lost 10 bases, with 18 bases between them. CDR3 region: CAWSVRGRRSVELFF. The CDR3 nucleotides read TGTGCCTGGAGTGTCCGGGGACGAAGGTCGGTGGAGCTGTTTTTT.

The chain joins TRBV13 to TRBJ1-4; no clear D gene. Deletions cut 2 bases from V and 5 bases from J, with 9 bases between. This CDR3 region has 14 residues. CDR1 is PRHDT and CDR2 is FYEKMQ in the germline V gene (reference sequence). The CDR3 coding sequence is TGTGCCAGCAGCTTAAAATGGGGAAATGAAAAACTGTTTTTT. Translation: CASSLKWGNEKLFF.

The V call is TRBV19, the J call TRBJ1-2; 11 positions match TRBD1. V dropped 6 bases and J dropped 3; count of bases not matched to a gene: 12. CDR1 and CDR2 (germline): LNHDA, SQIVND (reference sequence). The CDR3 has 17 amino acids. CDR3 coding DNA: TGTGCCAGTAGCCCCCGGTCTGGGACAGGGGGAGACTATGGCTACACCTTC. Translated: CASSPRSGTGGDYGYTF.

The table lists this clone with a count of one. The CDR3 protein is CASSRTGLSGNTIYF. In DNA, the CDR3 is TGTGCCAGCAGCCGGACAGGACTGTCTGGAAACACCATATATTTT. This chain joins TRBV11-3 and TRBJ1-3, with 7 bases fitting TRBD1. J was trimmed by 1 base and V by 5 bases; bases with no gene match: 5. Germline assignment: CDR1 SGHNT and CDR2 YENEEA. This CDR3 contains 15 residues.

The chain recombines TRBV9 with TRBJ2-2, with D perhaps TRBD2 (5 bases). Deletions cut 0 bases from V and 6 bases from J, with 6 bases between. This CDR3 region has 13 residues. From germline, CDR1 is SGDLS and CDR2 YYNGEE. In DNA form, the CDR3 reads TGTGCCAGCAGCGTAGTGGGAGCCGGGGAGCTGTTTTTT. Its protein is CASSVVGAGELFF.

The chain employs TRBV19 and TRBJ2-5; tentative D call: TRBD1 (5 bases). The CDR3 has 13 residues. The germline V gene has CDR1 LNHDA and CDR2 SQIVND (reference sequence). The germline V and J ends were trimmed by 5 bases and 4 bases, with 11 bases remaining between them. The CDR3 region has the DNA TGTGCCAGTAGTGTGGGCAGGGCAGAGACCCAGTACTTC. Translated, it gives CASSVGRAETQYF.

This sequence joins TRBV18 and TRBJ1-1; 10 bases fit TRBD1. Germline V gene lookup returns CDR1 KGHSH and CDR2 LQKENI. There are 14 residues in the CDR3. The J segment lost 4 bases and the V segment lost 7 bases, leaving 6 bases of the junction unmatched. CDR3 in amino acids: CASYIRTGGTEAFF. CDR3 DNA sequence: TGTGCCAGCTACATTCGGACAGGGGGCACTGAAGCTTTCTTT. Supplemented by reference TRBV18 and TRBJ1-1, the full variable domain reads NAGVMQNPRHLVRRRGQEARLRCSPMKGHSHVYWYRQLPEEGLKFMVYLQKENIIDESGMPKERFSAEFPKEGPSILRIQQVVRGDSAAYFCASYIRTGGTEAFFGQGTRLTVV.

This rearrangement joins TRBV4-2 to TRBJ2-2, with a possible D match to TRBD2 (6 bases). V lost 0 bases and J lost 6, with 17 bases in between. CDR1 LGHNA and CDR2 YNFKEQ come from the germline V gene. The CDR3 is made up of 17 amino acids. The CDR3 nucleotides read TGTGCCAGCAGCCAAGATCGGCGCGGGGCGGCGTCCGGGGAGCTGTTTTTT. This encodes CASSQDRRGAASGELFF.

This chain links TRBV27 with TRBJ2-7; 8 bases line up with TRBD1. V was clipped by 4 bases and J by 2 bases; unmatched bases: 7. The CDR3 runs to 15 residues. CDR1 is MNHEY, CDR2 SMNVEV, per germline (reference sequence). This CDR3 is CASSSTGVRPYEQYF. The CDR3 DNA reads as TGTGCCAGCAGTTCGACAGGGGTTAGACCCTACGAGCAGTACTTC.

This rearrangement joins TRBV4-1 to TRBJ2-2; D not resolved. V lost 1 base to trimming and J lost 5 bases, with 11 bases between them. CDR3 size: 15 residues. Germline CDR1 is MGHRA and CDR2 is YSYEKL. The CDR3 nucleotides read TGCGCCAGCAGCCAAGTCCAGGCCGGGACCGGGGAGCTGTTTTTT. Residues: CASSQVQAGTGELFF.

V and J are TRBV19 and TRBJ1-5; a weak D match, TRBD1 (6 bases). V was shortened by 7 bases and J by 1 base, with 14 bases between the two germline ends. CDR3 length equals 15 residues. Germline V gives CDR1 LNHDA, CDR2 SQIVND (reference sequence). CDR3: CASTPQGISNQPQHF. DNA of the CDR3: TGTGCCAGTACCCCCCAGGGGATAAGCAATCAGCCCCAGCATTTT. Full variable domain (missing parts from reference TRBV19 and TRBJ1-5): DGGITQSPKYLFRKEGQNVTLSCEQNLNHDAMYWYRQDPGQGLRLIYYSQIVNDFQKGDIAEGYSVSREKKESFPLTVTSAQKNPTAFYLCASTPQGISNQPQHFGDGTRLSIL.

This chain joins TRBV19 and TRBJ1-5; no definite D call. Germline CDR1 and CDR2: LNHDA and SQIVND (reference sequence). V lost 10 bases to trimming and J lost 0 bases, with 7 bases between them. The CDR3 runs to 12 residues. The CDR3 reads CATAYSNQPQHF. DNA for the CDR3: TGTGCCACCGCTTATAGCAATCAGCCCCAGCATTTT.

The V call is TRBV6-6, the J call TRBJ2-7; tentatively, D is TRBD2 (7 bases). V dropped 2 bases and J dropped 4 bases, with 12 bases sitting between them. Germline assignment: CDR1 MNHNY and CDR2 SVGAGI (reference sequence). The CDR3 has 14 residues. The CDR3 nucleotides are TGTGCCAGCAGTTACGGGGGGGCCGAATACGAGCAGTACTTC. Translating gives CASSYGGAEYEQYF.